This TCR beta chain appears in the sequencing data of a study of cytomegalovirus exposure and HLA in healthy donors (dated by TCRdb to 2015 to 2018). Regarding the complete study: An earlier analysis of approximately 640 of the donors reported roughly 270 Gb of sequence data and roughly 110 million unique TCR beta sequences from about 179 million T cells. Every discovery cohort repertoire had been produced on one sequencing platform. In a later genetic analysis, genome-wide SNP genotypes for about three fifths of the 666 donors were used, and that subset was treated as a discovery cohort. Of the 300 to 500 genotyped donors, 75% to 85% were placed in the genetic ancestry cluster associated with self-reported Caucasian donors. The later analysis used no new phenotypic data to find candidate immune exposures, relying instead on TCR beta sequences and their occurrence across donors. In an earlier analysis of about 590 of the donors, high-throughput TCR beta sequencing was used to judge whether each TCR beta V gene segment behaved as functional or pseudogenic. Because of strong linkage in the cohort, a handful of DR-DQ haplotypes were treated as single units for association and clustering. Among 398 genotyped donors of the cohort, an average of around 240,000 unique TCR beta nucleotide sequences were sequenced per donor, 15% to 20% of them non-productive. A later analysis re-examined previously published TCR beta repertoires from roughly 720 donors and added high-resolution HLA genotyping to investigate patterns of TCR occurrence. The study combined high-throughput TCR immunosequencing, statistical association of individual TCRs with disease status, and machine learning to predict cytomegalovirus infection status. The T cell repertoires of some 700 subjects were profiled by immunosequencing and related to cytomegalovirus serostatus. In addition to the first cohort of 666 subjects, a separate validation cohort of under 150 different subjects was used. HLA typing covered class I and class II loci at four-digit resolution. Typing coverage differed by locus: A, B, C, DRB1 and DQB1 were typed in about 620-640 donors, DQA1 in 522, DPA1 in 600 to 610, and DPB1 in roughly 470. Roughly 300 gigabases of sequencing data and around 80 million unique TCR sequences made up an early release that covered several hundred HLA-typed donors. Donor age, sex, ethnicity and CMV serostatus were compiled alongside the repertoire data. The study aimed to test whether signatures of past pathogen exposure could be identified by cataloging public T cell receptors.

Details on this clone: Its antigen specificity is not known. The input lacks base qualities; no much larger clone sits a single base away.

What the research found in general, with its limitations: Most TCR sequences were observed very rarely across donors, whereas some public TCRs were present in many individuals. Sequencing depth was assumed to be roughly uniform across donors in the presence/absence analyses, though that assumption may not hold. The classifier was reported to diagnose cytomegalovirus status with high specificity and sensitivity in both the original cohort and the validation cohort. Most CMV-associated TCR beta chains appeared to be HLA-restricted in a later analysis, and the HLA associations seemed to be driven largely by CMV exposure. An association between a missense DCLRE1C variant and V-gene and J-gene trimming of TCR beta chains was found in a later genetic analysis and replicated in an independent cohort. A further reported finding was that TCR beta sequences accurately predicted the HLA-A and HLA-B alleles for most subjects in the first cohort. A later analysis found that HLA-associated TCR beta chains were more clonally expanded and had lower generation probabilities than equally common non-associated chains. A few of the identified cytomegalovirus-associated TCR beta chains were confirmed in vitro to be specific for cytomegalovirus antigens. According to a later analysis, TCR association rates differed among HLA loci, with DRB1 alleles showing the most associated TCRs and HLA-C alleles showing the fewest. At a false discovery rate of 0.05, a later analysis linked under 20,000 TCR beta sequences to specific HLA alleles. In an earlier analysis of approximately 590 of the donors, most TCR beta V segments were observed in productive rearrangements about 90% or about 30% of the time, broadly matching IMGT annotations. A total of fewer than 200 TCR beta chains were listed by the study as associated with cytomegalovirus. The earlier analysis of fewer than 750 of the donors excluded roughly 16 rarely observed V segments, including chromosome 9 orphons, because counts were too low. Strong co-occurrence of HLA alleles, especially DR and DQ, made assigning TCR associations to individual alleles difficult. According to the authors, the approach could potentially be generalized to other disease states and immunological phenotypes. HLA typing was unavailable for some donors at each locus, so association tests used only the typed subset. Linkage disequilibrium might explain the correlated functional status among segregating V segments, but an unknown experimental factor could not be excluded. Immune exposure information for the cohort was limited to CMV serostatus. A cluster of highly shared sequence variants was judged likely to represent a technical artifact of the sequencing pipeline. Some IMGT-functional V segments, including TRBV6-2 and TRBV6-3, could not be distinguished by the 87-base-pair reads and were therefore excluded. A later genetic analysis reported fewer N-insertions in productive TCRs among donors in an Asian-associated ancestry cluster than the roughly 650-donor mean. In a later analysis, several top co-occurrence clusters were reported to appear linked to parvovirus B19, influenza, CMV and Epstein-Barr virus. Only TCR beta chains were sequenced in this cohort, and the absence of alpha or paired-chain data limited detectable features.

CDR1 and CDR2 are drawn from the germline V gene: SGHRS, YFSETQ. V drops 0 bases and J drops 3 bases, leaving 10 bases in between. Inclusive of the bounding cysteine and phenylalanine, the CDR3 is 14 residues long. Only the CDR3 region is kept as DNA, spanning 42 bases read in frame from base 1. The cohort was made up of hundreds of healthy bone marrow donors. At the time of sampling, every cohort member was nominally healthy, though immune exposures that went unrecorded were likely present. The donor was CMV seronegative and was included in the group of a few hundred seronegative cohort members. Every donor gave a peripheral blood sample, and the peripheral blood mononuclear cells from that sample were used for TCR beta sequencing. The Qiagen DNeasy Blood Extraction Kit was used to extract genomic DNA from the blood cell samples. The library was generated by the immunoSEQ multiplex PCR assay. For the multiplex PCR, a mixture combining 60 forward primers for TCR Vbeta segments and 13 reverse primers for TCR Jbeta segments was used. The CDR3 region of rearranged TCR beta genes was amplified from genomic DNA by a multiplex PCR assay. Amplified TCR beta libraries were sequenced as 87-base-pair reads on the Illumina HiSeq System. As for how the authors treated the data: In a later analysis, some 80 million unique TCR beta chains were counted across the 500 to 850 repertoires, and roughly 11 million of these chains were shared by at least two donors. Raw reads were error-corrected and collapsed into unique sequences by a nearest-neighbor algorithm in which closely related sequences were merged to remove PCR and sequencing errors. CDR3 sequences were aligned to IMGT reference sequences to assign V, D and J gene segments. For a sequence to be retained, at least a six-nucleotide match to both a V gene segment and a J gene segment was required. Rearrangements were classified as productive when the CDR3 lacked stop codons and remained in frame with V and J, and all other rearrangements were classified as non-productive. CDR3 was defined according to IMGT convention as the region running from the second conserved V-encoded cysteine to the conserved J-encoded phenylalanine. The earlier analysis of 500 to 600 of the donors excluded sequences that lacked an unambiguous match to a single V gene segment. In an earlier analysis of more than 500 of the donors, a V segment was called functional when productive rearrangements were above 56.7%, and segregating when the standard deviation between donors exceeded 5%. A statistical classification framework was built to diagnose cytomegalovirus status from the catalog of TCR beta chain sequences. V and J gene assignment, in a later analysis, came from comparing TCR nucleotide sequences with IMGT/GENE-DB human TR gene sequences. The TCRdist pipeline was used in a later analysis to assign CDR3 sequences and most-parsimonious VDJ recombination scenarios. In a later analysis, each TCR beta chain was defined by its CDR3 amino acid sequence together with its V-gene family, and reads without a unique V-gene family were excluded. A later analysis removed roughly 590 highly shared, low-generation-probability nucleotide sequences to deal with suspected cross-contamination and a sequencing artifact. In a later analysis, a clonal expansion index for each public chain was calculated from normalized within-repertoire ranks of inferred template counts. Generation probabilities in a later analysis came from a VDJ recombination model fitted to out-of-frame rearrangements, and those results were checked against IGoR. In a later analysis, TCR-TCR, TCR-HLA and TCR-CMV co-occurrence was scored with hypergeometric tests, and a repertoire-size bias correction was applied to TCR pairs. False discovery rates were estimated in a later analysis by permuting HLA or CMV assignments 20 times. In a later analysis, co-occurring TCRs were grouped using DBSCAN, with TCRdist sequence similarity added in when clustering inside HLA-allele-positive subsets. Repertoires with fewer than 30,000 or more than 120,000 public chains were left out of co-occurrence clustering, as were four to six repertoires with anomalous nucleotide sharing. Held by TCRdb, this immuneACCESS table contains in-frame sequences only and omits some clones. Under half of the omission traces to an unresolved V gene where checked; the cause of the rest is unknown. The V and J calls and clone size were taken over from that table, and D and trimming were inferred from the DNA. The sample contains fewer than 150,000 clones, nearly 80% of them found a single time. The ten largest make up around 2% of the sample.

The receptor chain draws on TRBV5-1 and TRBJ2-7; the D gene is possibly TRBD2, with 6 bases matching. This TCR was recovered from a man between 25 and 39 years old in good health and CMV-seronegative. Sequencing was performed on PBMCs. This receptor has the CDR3 CASSLGGDLYEQYF. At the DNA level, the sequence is TGCGCCAGCAGCTTGGGGGGGGATCTCTACGAGCAGTACTTC.